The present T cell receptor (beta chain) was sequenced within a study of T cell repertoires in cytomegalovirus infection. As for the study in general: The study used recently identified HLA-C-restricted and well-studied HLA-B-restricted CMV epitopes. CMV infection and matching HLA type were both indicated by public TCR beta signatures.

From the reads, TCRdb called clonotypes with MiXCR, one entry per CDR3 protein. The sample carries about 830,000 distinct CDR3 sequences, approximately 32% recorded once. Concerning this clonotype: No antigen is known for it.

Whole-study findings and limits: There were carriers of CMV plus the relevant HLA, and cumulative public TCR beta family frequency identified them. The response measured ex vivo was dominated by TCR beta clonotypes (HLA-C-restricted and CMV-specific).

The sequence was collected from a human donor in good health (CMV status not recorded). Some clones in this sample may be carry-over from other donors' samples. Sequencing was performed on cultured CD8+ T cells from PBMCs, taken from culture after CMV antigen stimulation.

CDR3 sequence (DNA): TGTGCCAGCAACAGGGGGTGGGAAAGCAATCAGCCCCAGCATTTT. This gives the protein CASNRGWESNQPQHF. V gene TRBV9 combines with J gene TRBJ1-5, with 8 bases matching TRBD1. Per the germline V gene, CDR1 is SGDLS and CDR2 is YYNGEE. The CDR3 length is 15 residues. Trimming removed 6 bases from V and 1 base from J; junction bases left unmatched: 6.